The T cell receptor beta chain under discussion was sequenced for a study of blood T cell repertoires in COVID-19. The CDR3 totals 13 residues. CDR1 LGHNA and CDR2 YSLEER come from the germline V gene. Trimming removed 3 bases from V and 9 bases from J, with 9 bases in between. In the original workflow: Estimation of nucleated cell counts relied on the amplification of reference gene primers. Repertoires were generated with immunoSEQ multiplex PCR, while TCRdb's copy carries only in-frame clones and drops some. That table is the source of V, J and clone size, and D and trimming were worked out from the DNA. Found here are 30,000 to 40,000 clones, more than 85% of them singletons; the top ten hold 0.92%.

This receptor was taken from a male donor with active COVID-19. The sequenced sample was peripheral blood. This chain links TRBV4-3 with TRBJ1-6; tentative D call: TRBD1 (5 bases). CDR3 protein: CASSQDNLSPLHF. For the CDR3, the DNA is TGCGCCAGCAGCCAGGACAACCTTTCACCCCTCCACTTT.